One T cell receptor beta chain is described in this entry. Its cognate antigen is unknown. What was amplified from RNA transcripts were TCR beta CDR3 regions. Initially, a first-round RT-PCR of the TCR CDR3 employed the HTBI primer set. TCRdb itself ran the multiplex PCR reads through MiXCR, one entry per CDR3 protein. The sample has about 270,000 distinct CDR3 sequences, roughly 22% seen once; the top ten hold about 60%. The study included ophthalmopathy patients with Clinical Activity Score at least 3, NOSPECS grade at least 4 and duration under 3 months. Using roughly 9.4 ml of fresh peripheral blood, PBMCs were prepared. This CDR3 region has 14 residues. V was shortened by 4 bases and J by 4 bases, with 12 bases between the two germline ends. The sample originates from a study of T cells in Graves' hyperthyroidism and ophthalmopathy. Study context: Before any treatment, at initial diagnosis, peripheral blood was collected. Findings and caveats of the study: Ophthalmopathy stood apart from stable hyperthyroidism in a 13 V-J model.

V gene TRBV12-3 or TRBV12-4 combines with J gene TRBJ2-3, with D tentatively TRBD1 (6 bases). The sequencing input was blood. This receptor was taken from a man aged 25 to 40 with Graves' ophthalmopathy. CDR3 DNA sequence: TGTGCCAGCAGTTCCCCCGCAGGGGCAGATACGCAGTATTTT. This codes for CASSSPAGADTQYF.